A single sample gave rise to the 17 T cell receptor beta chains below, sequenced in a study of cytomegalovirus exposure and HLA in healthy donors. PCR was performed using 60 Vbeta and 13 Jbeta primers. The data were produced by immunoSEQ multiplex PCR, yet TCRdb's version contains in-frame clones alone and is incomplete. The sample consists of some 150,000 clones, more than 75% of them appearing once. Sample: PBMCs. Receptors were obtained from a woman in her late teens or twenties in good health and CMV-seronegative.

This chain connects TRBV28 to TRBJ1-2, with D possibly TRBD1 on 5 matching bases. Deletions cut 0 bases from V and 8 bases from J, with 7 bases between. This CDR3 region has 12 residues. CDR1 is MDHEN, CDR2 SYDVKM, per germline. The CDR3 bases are TGTGCCAGCAGTTTATGGTCAGGGGGCTACACCTTC. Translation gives CASSLWSGGYTF.

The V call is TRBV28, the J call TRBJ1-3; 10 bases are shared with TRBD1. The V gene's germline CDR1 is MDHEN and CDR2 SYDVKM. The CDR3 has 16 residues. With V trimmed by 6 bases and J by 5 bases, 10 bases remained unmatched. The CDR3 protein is CASSADRGRFRNTIYF. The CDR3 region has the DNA TGTGCCAGCAGCGCTGACAGGGGGCGCTTCCGAAACACCATATATTTT.

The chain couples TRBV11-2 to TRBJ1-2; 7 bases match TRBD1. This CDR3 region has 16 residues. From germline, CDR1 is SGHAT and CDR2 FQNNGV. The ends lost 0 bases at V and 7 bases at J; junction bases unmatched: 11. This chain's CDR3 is CASSLDSRGAPGGYTF. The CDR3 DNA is TGTGCCAGCAGCTTAGATAGCAGGGGGGCGCCGGGTGGCTACACCTTC. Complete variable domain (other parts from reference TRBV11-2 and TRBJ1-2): EAGVAQSPRYKIIEKRQSVAFWCNPISGHATLYWYQQILGQGPKLLIQFQNNGVVDDSQLPKDRFSAERLKGVDSTLKIQPAKLEDSAVYLCASSLDSRGAPGGYTFGSGTRLTVV.

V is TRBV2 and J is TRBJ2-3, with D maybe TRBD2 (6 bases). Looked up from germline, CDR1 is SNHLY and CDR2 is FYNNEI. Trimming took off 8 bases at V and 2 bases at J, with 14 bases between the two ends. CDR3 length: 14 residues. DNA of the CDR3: TGTGCCAGCCGACCGGGGGACTTCACAGATACGCAGTATTTT. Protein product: CASRPGDFTDTQYF.

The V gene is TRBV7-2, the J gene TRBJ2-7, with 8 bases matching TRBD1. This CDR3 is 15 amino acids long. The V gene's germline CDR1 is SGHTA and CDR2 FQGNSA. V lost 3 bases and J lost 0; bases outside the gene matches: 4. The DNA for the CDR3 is TGTGCCAGCAGCTTGGACAGGGTCCTCTCCTACGAGCAGTACTTC. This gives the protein CASSLDRVLSYEQYF.

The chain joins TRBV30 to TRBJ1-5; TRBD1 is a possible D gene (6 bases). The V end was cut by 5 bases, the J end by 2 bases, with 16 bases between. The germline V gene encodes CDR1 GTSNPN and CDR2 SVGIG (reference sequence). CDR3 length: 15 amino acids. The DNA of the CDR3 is TGTGCCTGGGAGACCGGGACACGGGGCAATCAGCCCCAGCATTTT. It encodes CAWETGTRGNQPQHF.

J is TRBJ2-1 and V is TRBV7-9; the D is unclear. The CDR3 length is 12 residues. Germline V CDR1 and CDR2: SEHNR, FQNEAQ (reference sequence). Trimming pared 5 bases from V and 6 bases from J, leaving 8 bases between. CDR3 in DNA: TGTGCCAGCAGCACCGGTCCCAATGAGCAGTTCTTC. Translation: CASSTGPNEQFF.

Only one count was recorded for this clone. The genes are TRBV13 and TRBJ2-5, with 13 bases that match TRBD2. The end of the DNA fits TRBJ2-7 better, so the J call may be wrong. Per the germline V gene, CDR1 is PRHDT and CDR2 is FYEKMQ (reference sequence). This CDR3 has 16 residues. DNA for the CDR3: TGTGCCAGCAGCGTCGTACTAGCGGGGGGGTCCTACGAGCAGTACTTC. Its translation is CASSVVLAGGSYEQYF.

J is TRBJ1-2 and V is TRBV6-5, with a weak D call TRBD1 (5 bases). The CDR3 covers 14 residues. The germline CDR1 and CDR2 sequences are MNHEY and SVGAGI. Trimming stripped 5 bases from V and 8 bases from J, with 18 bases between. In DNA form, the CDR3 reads TGTGCCAGCAGTGCCTCCTCCCCTCAGGGAGGCTACACCTTC. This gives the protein CASSASSPQGGYTF.

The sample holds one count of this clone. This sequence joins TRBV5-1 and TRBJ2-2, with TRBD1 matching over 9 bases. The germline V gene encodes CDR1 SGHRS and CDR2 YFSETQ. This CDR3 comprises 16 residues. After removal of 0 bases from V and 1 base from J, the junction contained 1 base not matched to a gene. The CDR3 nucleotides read TGCGCCAGCAGCTTGGTGGGACAGGGGAACACCGGGGAGCTGTTTTTT. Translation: CASSLVGQGNTGELFF.

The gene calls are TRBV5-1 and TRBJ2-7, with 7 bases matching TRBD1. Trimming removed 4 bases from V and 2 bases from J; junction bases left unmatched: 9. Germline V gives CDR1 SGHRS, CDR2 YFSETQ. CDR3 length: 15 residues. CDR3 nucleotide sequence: TGCGCCAGCAGCCCGCGGACAGGCGAGACCTACGAGCAGTACTTC. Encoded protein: CASSPRTGETYEQYF.

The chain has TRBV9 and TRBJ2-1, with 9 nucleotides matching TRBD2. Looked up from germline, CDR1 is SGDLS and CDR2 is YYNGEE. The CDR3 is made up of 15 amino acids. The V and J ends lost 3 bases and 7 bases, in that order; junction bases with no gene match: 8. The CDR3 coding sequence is TGTGCCAGCAGCGCCCGACTAGCGGAGGGAAATGAGCAGTTCTTC. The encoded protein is CASSARLAEGNEQFF.

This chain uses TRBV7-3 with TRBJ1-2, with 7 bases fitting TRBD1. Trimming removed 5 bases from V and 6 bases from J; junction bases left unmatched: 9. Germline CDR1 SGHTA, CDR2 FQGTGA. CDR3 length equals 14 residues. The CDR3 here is CASSLSLGGDGYTF. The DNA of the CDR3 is TGTGCCAGCAGCCTAAGTCTAGGGGGCGATGGCTACACCTTC. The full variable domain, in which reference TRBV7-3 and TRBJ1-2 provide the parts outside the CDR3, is GAGVSQTPSNKVTEKGKYVELRCDPISGHTALYWYRQSLGQGPEFLIYFQGTGAADDSGLPNDRFFAVRPEGSVSTLKIQRTERGDSAVYLCASSLSLGGDGYTFGSGTRLTVV.

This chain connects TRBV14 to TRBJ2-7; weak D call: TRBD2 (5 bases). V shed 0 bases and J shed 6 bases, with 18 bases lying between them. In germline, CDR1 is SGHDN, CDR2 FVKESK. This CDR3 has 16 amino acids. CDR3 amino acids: CASSQDVSSEGREQYF. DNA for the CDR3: TGTGCCAGCAGCCAAGATGTCTCGTCAGAGGGTCGCGAGCAGTACTTC.

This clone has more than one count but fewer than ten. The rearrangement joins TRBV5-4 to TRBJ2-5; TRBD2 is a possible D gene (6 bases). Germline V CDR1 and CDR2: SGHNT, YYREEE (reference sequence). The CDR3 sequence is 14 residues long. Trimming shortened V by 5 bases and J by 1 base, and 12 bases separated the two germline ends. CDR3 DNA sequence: TGTGCCAGCAGTACTGGGGGGTCCCAAGAGACCCAGTACTTC. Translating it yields CASSTGGSQETQYF.

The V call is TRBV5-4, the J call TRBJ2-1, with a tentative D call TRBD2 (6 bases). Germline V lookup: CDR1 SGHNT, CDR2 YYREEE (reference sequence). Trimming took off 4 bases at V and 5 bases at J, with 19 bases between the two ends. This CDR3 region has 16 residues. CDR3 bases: TGTGCCAGCAGCCCAAGTCGTCGGAGCGGGCACAATGAGCAGTTCTTC. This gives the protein CASSPSRRSGHNEQFF.

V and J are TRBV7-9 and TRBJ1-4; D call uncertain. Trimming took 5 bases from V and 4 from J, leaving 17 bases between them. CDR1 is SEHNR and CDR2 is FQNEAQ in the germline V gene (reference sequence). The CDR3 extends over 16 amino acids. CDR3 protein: CASSRELSPRNEKLFF. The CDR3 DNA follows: TGTGCCAGCAGCCGGGAGTTATCCCCCCGTAATGAAAAACTGTTTTTT. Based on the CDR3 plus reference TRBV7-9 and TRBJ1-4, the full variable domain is DTGVSQNPRHKITKRGQNVTFRCDPISEHNRLYWYRQTLGQGPEFLTYFQNEAQLEKSRLLSDRFSAERPKGSFSTLEIQRTEQGDSAMYLCASSRELSPRNEKLFFGSGTQLSVL.